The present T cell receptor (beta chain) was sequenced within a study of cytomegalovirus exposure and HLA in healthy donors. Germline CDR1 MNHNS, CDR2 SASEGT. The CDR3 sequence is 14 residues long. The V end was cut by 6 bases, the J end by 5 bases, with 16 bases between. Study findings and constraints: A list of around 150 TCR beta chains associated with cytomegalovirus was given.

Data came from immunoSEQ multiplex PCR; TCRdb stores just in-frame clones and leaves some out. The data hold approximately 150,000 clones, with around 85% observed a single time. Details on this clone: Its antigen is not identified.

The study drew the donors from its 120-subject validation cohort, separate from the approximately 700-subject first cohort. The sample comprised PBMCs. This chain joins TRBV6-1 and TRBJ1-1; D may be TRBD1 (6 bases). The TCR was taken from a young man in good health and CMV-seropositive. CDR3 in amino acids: CASRAGAGATEAFF. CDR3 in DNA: TGTGCCAGCAGAGCAGGGGCGGGCGCGACTGAAGCTTTCTTT.